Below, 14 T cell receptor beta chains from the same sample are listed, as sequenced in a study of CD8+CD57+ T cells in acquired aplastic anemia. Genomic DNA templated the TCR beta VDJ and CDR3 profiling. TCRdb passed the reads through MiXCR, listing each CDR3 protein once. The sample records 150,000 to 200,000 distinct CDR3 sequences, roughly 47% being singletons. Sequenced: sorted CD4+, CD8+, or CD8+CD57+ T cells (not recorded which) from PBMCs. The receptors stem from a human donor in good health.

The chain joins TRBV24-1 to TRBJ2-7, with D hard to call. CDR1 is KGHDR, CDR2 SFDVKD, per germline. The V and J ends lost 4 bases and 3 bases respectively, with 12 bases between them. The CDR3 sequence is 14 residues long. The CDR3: CATSDHDKYYEQYF. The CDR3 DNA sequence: TGTGCCACCAGTGACCACGACAAGTACTACGAGCAGTACTTC.

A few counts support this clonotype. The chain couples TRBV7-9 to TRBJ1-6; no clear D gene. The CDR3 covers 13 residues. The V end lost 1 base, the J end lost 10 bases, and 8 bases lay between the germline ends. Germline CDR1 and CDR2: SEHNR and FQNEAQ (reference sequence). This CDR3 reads CASSLGLESPLHF. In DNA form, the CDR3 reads TGTGCCAGCAGCTTAGGACTTGAGTCACCCCTCCACTTT.

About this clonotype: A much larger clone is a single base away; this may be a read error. CDR3 protein: CASSTYTSAGTQYF. The CDR3 coding sequence is TGTGCCAGCAGCACATACACTAGCGCAGGTACGCAGTATTTT. The genes are TRBV7-2 and TRBJ2-3, with 7 bases aligning to TRBD2. This CDR3 contains 14 residues. CDR1 SGHTA and CDR2 FQGNSA come from the germline V gene. With V trimmed by 5 bases and J by 8 bases, 10 bases remained unmatched.

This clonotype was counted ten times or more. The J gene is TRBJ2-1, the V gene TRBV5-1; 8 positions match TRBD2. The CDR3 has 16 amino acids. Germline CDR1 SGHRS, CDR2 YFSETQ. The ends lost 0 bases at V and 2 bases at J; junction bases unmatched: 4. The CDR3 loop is CASSLVLAGTYNEQFF. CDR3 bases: TGCGCCAGCAGCTTGGTTCTAGCGGGTACCTACAATGAGCAGTTCTTC.

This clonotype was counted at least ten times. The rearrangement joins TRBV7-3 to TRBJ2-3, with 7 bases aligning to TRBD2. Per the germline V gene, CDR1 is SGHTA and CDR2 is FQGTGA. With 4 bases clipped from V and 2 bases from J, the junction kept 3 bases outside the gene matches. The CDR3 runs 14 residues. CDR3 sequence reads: CASSSSGPTDTQYF. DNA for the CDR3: TGTGCCAGCAGCTCTAGCGGCCCCACAGATACGCAGTATTTT. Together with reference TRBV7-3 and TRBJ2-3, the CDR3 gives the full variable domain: GAGVSQTPSNKVTEKGKYVELRCDPISGHTALYWYRQSLGQGPEFLIYFQGTGAADDSGLPNDRFFAVRPEGSVSTLKIQRTERGDSAVYLCASSSSGPTDTQYFGPGTRLTVL.

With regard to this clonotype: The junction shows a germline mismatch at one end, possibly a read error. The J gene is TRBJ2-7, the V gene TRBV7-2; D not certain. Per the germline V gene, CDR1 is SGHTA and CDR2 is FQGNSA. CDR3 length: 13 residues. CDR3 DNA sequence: TGTGCCAGCAGCTCCGACAACTCCTACGACCAGTACTTC. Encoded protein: CASSSDNSYDQYF.

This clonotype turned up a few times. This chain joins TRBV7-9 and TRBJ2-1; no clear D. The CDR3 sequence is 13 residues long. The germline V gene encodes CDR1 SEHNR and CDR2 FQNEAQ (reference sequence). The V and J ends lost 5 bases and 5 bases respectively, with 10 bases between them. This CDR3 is CASSVDWDNEQFF. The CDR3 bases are TGTGCCAGCAGCGTTGACTGGGACAATGAGCAGTTCTTC.

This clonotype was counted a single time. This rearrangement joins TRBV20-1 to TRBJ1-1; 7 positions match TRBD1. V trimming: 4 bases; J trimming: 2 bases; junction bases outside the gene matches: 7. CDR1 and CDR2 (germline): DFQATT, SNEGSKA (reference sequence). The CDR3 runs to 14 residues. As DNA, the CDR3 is TGCAGTGCTACTCCGACAGGGCGCAACACTGAAGCTTTCTTT. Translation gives CSATPTGRNTEAFF.

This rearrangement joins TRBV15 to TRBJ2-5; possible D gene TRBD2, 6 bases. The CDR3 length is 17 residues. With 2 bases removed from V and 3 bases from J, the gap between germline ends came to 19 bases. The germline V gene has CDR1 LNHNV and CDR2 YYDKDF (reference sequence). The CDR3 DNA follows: TGTGCCACCAGCAGATACGCCCCGGGACTCACTAAAGAGACCCAGTACTTC. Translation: CATSRYAPGLTKETQYF.

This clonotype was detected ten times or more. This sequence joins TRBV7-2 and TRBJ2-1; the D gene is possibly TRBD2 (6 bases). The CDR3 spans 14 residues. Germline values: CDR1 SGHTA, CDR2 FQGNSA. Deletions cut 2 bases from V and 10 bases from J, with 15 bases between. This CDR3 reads CASSLPGRAGEQFF. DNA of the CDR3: TGTGCCAGCAGCTTACCGGGACGGGCGGGAGAGCAGTTCTTC.

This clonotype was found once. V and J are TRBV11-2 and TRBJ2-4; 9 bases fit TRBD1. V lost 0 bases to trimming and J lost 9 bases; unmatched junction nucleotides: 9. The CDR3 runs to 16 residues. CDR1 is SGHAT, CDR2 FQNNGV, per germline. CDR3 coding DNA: TGTGCCAGCAGCTTAGACGACGGGACAGGGAAAGTCATTCAGTACTTC. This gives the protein CASSLDDGTGKVIQYF.

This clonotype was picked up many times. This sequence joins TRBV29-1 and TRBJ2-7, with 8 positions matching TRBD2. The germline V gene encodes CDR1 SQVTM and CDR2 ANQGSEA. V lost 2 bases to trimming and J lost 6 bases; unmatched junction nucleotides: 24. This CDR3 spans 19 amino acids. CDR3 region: CSVELRGTSGYWRPLEQYF. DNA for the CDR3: TGCAGCGTTGAACTTCGCGGCACTAGCGGCTATTGGCGCCCGCTCGAGCAGTACTTC.

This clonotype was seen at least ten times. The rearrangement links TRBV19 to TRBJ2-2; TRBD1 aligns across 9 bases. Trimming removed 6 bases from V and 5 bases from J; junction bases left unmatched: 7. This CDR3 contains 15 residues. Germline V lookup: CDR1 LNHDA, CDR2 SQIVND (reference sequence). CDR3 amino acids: CASSTDRGSTGELFF. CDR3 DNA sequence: TGTGCCAGTAGCACCGACAGGGGGTCAACCGGGGAGCTGTTTTTT. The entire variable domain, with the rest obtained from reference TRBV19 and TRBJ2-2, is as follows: DGGITQSPKYLFRKEGQNVTLSCEQNLNHDAMYWYRQDPGQGLRLIYYSQIVNDFQKGDIAEGYSVSREKKESFPLTVTSAQKNPTAFYLCASSTDRGSTGELFFGEGSRLTVL.

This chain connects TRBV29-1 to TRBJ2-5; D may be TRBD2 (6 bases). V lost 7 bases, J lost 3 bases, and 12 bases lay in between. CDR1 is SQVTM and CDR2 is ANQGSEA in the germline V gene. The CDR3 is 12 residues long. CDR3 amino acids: CSARGTEETQYF. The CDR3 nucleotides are TGCAGCGCTCGCGGGACGGAAGAGACCCAGTACTTC.